This is a list of T cell receptor beta chains from one sample in a study of shared clonotypes between healthy human individuals. Sequenced by immunoSEQ multiplex PCR; TCRdb stores in-frame clones only, minus some. The sample contains about 820,000 clones, 80% to 95% of which appear only once. Sequencing input: naive CD8+ T cells sorted from blood. These receptors were collected from a man aged 25 to 40 in good health. The CDR3 runs from the conserved cysteine through the conserved F or W. A D gene is named only where the DNA matches it firmly. Part of the rows lack a size; the others show once, few, many or a class for expanded clones.

J gene: TRBJ2-3
D gene: NA
V gene: TRBV9
clone size: NA
CDR3 protein: CASSKERRVQTDTQYF
CDR3 DNA: TGTGCCAGCAGTAAAGAGAGACGGGTACAGACAGATACGCAGTATTTT

J gene: TRBJ1-1
D gene: NA
V gene: TRBV29-1
clone size: NA
CDR3 protein: CSVVYMNTEAFF
CDR3 DNA: TGCAGCGTTGTTTACATGAACACTGAAGCTTTCTTT

J gene: TRBJ2-3
D gene: NA
V gene: TRBV27
clone size: NA
CDR3 protein: CASSFLEPLPDTQYF
CDR3 DNA: TGTGCCAGCAGTTTTTTAGAACCTTTGCCGGATACGCAGTATTTT

J gene: TRBJ2-2
D gene: NA
V gene: TRBV5-1
clone size: NA
CDR3 protein: CASSLARTGGELFF
CDR3 DNA: TGCGCCAGCAGCTTGGCCAGGACTGGAGGGGAGCTGTTTTTT

J gene: TRBJ2-7
D gene: NA
V gene: TRBV21-1
clone size: NA
CDR3 protein: CASSKPAIPVEQYF
CDR3 DNA: TGTGCCAGCAGCAAACCCGCCATACCTGTCGAGCAGTACTTC

J gene: TRBJ2-5
D gene: NA
V gene: TRBV15
clone size: NA
CDR3 protein: CATSRVAGRGWETQYF
CDR3 DNA: TGTGCCACCAGCAGAGTAGCTGGGCGGGGATGGGAGACCCAGTACTTC

J gene: TRBJ2-7
D gene: NA
V gene: TRBV28
clone size: NA
CDR3 protein: CASSPFSYEQYF
CDR3 DNA: TGTGCCAGCAGTCCTTTCTCCTACGAGCAGTACTTC

J gene: TRBJ2-1
D gene: TRBD1
V gene: TRBV29-1
clone size: NA
CDR3 protein: CSVEDRGLDNEQFF
CDR3 DNA: TGCAGCGTGGAAGACAGGGGGCTGGACAATGAGCAGTTCTTC

J gene: TRBJ2-7
D gene: NA
V gene: TRBV28
clone size: NA
CDR3 protein: CASSLWRSSYEQYF
CDR3 DNA: TGTGCCAGCAGTTTGTGGCGGTCCTCCTACGAGCAGTACTTC

J gene: TRBJ2-7
D gene: NA
V gene: TRBV5-5
clone size: NA
CDR3 protein: CASSLAVLLGEQYF
CDR3 DNA: TGTGCCAGCAGCCTGGCGGTATTGTTGGGCGAGCAGTACTTC

J gene: TRBJ2-6
D gene: NA
V gene: TRBV11-2
clone size: once
CDR3 protein: CASSLSRTGVSGANVLTF
CDR3 DNA: TGTGCCAGCAGCTTATCCAGAACTGGAGTCTCTGGGGCCAACGTCCTGACTTTC

J gene: TRBJ2-7
D gene: TRBD1
V gene: TRBV4-1
clone size: NA
CDR3 protein: CASSQTRDRGREQYF
CDR3 DNA: TGCGCCAGCAGCCAAACCCGGGACAGGGGTCGTGAGCAGTACTTC

J gene: TRBJ2-7
D gene: NA
V gene: TRBV7-9
clone size: NA
CDR3 protein: CASSLARLGLDEQYF
CDR3 DNA: TGTGCCAGCAGCTTAGCGCGTTTGGGCTTAGACGAGCAGTACTTC

J gene: TRBJ2-7
D gene: TRBD2
V gene: TRBV28
clone size: once
CDR3 protein: CASSPAAIAGGRPYEQYF
CDR3 DNA: TGTGCCAGCAGTCCCGCGGCCATTGCGGGAGGCCGTCCCTACGAGCAGTACTTC

J gene: TRBJ2-1
D gene: TRBD2
V gene: TRBV28
clone size: NA
CDR3 protein: CASSPLGLGTGGSYNEQFF
CDR3 DNA: TGTGCCAGCAGCCCACTCGGACTAGGGACTGGGGGCTCCTACAATGAGCAGTTCTTC

J gene: TRBJ2-1
D gene: TRBD1
V gene: TRBV19
clone size: NA
CDR3 protein: CASSSGTGYYNEQFF
CDR3 DNA: TGTGCCAGTAGTTCCGGGACAGGGTACTACAATGAGCAGTTCTTC

J gene: TRBJ2-5
D gene: NA
V gene: TRBV19
clone size: NA
CDR3 protein: CASSIHLYQETQYF
CDR3 DNA: TGTGCCAGTAGTATCCACCTGTACCAAGAGACCCAGTACTTC

J gene: TRBJ1-1
D gene: NA
V gene: TRBV9
clone size: NA
CDR3 protein: CASSVAGSTEAFF
CDR3 DNA: TGTGCCAGCAGCGTAGCCGGATCCACTGAAGCTTTCTTT

J gene: TRBJ2-2
D gene: TRBD1
V gene: TRBV29-1
clone size: NA
CDR3 protein: CSVRTGLTGELFF
CDR3 DNA: TGCAGCGTGAGGACAGGGCTCACCGGGGAGCTGTTTTTT

J gene: TRBJ2-7
D gene: NA
V gene: TRBV27
clone size: NA
CDR3 protein: CASSLEVGSYEQYF
CDR3 DNA: TGTGCCAGCAGTTTAGAGGTCGGGAGCTACGAGCAGTACTTC

J gene: TRBJ2-7
D gene: NA
V gene: TRBV5-1
clone size: NA
CDR3 protein: CASSLDSYYEQYF
CDR3 DNA: TGCGCCAGCAGCTTGGACAGTTACTACGAGCAGTACTTC

J gene: TRBJ2-7
D gene: TRBD2
V gene: TRBV23-1
clone size: NA
CDR3 protein: CASSPPGTNPYEQYF
CDR3 DNA: TGCGCCAGCAGTCCGCCCGGGACTAACCCCTACGAGCAGTACTTC

J gene: TRBJ2-3
D gene: TRBD2
V gene: TRBV4-1
clone size: NA
CDR3 protein: CASSLRLAGVGTQYF
CDR3 DNA: TGCGCCAGCAGCCTACGACTAGCGGGAGTGGGTACGCAGTATTTT

J gene: TRBJ2-2
D gene: TRBD2
V gene: TRBV29-1
clone size: NA
CDR3 protein: CSVEAGLGDTGELFF
CDR3 DNA: TGCAGCGTTGAGGCGGGACTAGGAGACACCGGGGAGCTGTTTTTT

J gene: TRBJ2-7
D gene: NA
V gene: TRBV25-1
clone size: NA
CDR3 protein: CASSETSSHEQYF
CDR3 DNA: TGTGCCAGCAGTGAAACTAGCTCCCACGAGCAGTACTTC

J gene: TRBJ1-5
D gene: NA
V gene: TRBV7-8
clone size: few
CDR3 protein: CASSLGPASNQPQHF
CDR3 DNA: TGTGCCAGCAGCTTAGGACCAGCTAGCAATCAGCCCCAGCATTTT

J gene: TRBJ2-1
D gene: TRBD2
V gene: TRBV7-9
clone size: NA
CDR3 protein: CASSQPRGLAGDHEQFF
CDR3 DNA: TGTGCCAGCAGTCAACCGAGGGGACTAGCGGGAGATCATGAGCAGTTCTTC

J gene: TRBJ2-3
D gene: NA
V gene: TRBV5-1
clone size: NA
CDR3 protein: CASSLGPPSTDTQYF
CDR3 DNA: TGCGCCAGCAGCTTGGGCCCCCCTAGCACAGATACGCAGTATTTT

J gene: TRBJ2-1
D gene: TRBD2
V gene: TRBV27
clone size: NA
CDR3 protein: CASSQRDHPTGPYNEQFF
CDR3 DNA: TGTGCCAGCAGTCAGCGGGACCACCCCACCGGCCCCTACAATGAGCAGTTCTTC

J gene: TRBJ1-2
D gene: NA
V gene: TRBV27
clone size: NA
CDR3 protein: CASSPTPLEVGPNYGYTF
CDR3 DNA: TGTGCCAGCAGTCCCACACCCCTAGAAGTTGGGCCTAACTATGGCTACACCTTC

J gene: TRBJ2-1
D gene: NA
V gene: TRBV7-8
clone size: NA
CDR3 protein: CASSLAIGSPYNEQFF
CDR3 DNA: TGTGCCAGCAGCTTAGCGATCGGGAGTCCATACAATGAGCAGTTCTTC

J gene: TRBJ2-7
D gene: NA
V gene: TRBV7-9
clone size: few
CDR3 protein: CASSLVLARYEQYF
CDR3 DNA: TGTGCCAGCAGCTTAGTTCTAGCAAGGTACGAGCAGTACTTC

J gene: TRBJ1-1
D gene: NA
V gene: TRBV28
clone size: NA
CDR3 protein: CASSPGVTEAFF
CDR3 DNA: TGTGCCAGCAGCCCGGGGGTTACTGAAGCTTTCTTT

J gene: TRBJ1-1
D gene: NA
V gene: TRBV7-9
clone size: NA
CDR3 protein: CASSLERGNAFF
CDR3 DNA: TGTGCCAGCAGCTTAGAGCGGGGAAACGCTTTCTTT

J gene: TRBJ2-7
D gene: TRBD1
V gene: TRBV27
clone size: NA
CDR3 protein: CASSPDRGLYEQYF
CDR3 DNA: TGTGCCAGCAGTCCTGACAGGGGGCTCTACGAGCAGTACTTC

J gene: TRBJ1-3
D gene: NA
V gene: TRBV4-1
clone size: once
CDR3 protein: CASRKEKEGNTIYF
CDR3 DNA: TGCGCCAGCAGAAAAGAGAAGGAAGGAAACACCATATATTTT

J gene: TRBJ2-1
D gene: TRBD2
V gene: TRBV5-1
clone size: NA
CDR3 protein: CASSFPSGRGYNEQFF
CDR3 DNA: TGCGCCAGCAGCTTCCCTAGCGGGAGAGGGTACAATGAGCAGTTCTTC

J gene: TRBJ2-7
D gene: TRBD2
V gene: TRBV15
clone size: NA
CDR3 protein: CATSRGLARDTYEQYF
CDR3 DNA: TGTGCCACCAGCAGAGGACTAGCGCGAGACACCTACGAGCAGTACTTC

J gene: TRBJ1-1
D gene: NA
V gene: TRBV6-5
clone size: NA
CDR3 protein: CASSHDSPNTEAFF
CDR3 DNA: TGTGCCAGCAGTCACGACAGTCCGAACACTGAAGCTTTCTTT

J gene: TRBJ1-1
D gene: TRBD1
V gene: TRBV29-1
clone size: NA
CDR3 protein: CSVEGTGGSTEAFF
CDR3 DNA: TGCAGCGTTGAAGGGACAGGGGGGAGCACTGAAGCTTTCTTT

J gene: TRBJ2-1
D gene: NA
V gene: TRBV10-3
clone size: NA
CDR3 protein: CAISESGSPGWNEQFF
CDR3 DNA: TGTGCCATCAGTGAGTCTGGGTCGCCAGGTTGGAATGAGCAGTTCTTC